This T cell receptor beta chain was observed in a study of cytomegalovirus exposure and HLA in healthy donors. Study results and limitations: In a later analysis, productive TCRs from donors in an Asian-associated ancestry cluster reportedly carried fewer N-insertions than the cohort mean.

Note on this clone: Its specificity is not known.

Primers: 60 Vbeta forward and 13 Jbeta reverse. The table came from immunoSEQ multiplex PCR; TCRdb's copy has only in-frame clones and leaves some out. The data show some 150,000 clones, around 78% seen once. The CDR3 runs 15 residues. The germline V and J ends were trimmed by 2 bases and 8 bases, with 16 bases remaining between them. The germline V gene has CDR1 SGHTA and CDR2 FQGNSA. Sequencing input: PBMCs. This clonotype originated in a woman in her thirties in good health and CMV-seropositive. The chain recombines TRBV7-2 with TRBJ2-1; possibly TRBD1 for D (6 bases). CDR3 sequence: CASSLLQGEGHEQFF. CDR3 in DNA: TGTGCCAGCAGCTTACTACAGGGAGAAGGTCATGAGCAGTTCTTC.